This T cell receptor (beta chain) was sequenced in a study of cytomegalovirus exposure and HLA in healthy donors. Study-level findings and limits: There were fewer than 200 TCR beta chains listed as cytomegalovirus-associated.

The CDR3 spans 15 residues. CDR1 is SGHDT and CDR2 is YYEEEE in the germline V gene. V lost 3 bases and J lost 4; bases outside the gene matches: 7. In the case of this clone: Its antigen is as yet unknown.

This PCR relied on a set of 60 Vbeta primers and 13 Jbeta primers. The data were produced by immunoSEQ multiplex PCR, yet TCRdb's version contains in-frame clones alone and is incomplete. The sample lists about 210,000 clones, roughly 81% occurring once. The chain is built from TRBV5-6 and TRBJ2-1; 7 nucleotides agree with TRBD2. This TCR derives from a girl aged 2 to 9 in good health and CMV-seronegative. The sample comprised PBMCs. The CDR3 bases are TGTGCCAGCAGCTCGGGGGACTACCGTTACAATGAGCAGTTCTTC. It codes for CASSSGDYRYNEQFF.